The 26 T cell receptor beta chains listed next were all sequenced from one sample in a study of shared clonotypes between healthy human individuals. Sequenced by immunoSEQ multiplex PCR; TCRdb stores in-frame clones only, minus some. The sample shows more than 2,000,000 clones, just over 90% of them seen only once. Sequencing used naive CD4+ T cells sorted from blood. Specified subset: CD45RA+ positively selected. The receptors stem from a man aged 18 to 29 in good health.

The rearrangement uses TRBV2 and TRBJ2-7; perhaps TRBD1 as D (6 bases). Trimming removed 3 bases at V and 0 bases at J, with 9 bases between. Germline lookup yields CDR1 SNHLY and CDR2 FYNNEI. The CDR3 extends over 14 amino acids. This CDR3 is CASSEPGVSYEQYF. CDR3 DNA sequence: TGTGCCAGCAGTGAGCCAGGGGTCTCCTACGAGCAGTACTTC.

DNA for the CDR3: TGTGCCAGCAGCTATGTGACCTCCTTGGGCGATTCACCCCTCCACTTT. Translated: CASSYVTSLGDSPLHF. The genes are TRBV7-2 and TRBJ1-6; D is uncertain. V lost 4 bases and J 8 bases, leaving 18 bases between the germline ends. The germline V gene encodes CDR1 SGHTA and CDR2 FQGNSA. This CDR3 is 16 amino acids long.

This clone was recorded once. Written as DNA, the CDR3 is TGCGCCAGCAGCCAAGAAGCGGGGGTACTCAATGAGCAGTTCTTC. This encodes CASSQEAGVLNEQFF. The V and J genes are TRBV4-1 and TRBJ2-1; 8 bases fit TRBD2. The V gene's germline CDR1 is MGHRA and CDR2 YSYEKL. The CDR3 covers 15 residues. V was pared by 0 bases and J by 6 bases, with 4 bases of the junction left unmatched.

The J gene is TRBJ2-3, the V gene TRBV5-6, with 8 bases that match TRBD1. The CDR3 totals 12 residues. CDR1 SGHDT and CDR2 YYEEEE come from the germline V gene. J lost 8 bases, V lost 2 bases, and 1 base had no gene match. As DNA, the CDR3 is TGTGCCAGCAGCTTTACAGGGGGTACGCAGTATTTT. Translation gives CASSFTGGTQYF.

This chain uses TRBV5-1 with TRBJ2-7, with TRBD1 as a possible D gene (6 bases). The CDR3 has 19 amino acids. CDR1 is SGHRS, CDR2 YFSETQ, per germline. V lost 4 bases and J 0 bases, leaving 26 bases between the germline ends. The CDR3 bases are TGCGCCAGCAGCGTCTCCATACCCGTGACAGGTGTCTCCTCCTACGAGCAGTACTTC. Translation: CASSVSIPVTGVSSYEQYF.

The chain recombines TRBV18 with TRBJ1-1, with 8 bases that match TRBD1. Trimming at V came to 3 bases and at J to 2 bases, leaving 11 bases not matched to a gene. CDR1 and CDR2 from the germline V gene are KGHSH and LQKENI. This CDR3 is 17 amino acids long. Here the CDR3 reads CASSPRQGRVFNTEAFF. The CDR3 nucleotides read TGTGCCAGCTCACCCCGACAGGGGAGGGTATTTAACACTGAAGCTTTCTTT.

The rearrangement links TRBV19 to TRBJ2-5; D tentatively fits TRBD1 or TRBD2 (5 bases each). Trimming took off 7 bases at V and 0 bases at J, with 18 bases between the two ends. CDR1 is LNHDA, CDR2 SQIVND, per germline (reference sequence). CDR3 length equals 16 residues. The CDR3 region is CASKRSGRWHQETQYF. The CDR3 bases are TGTGCCAGTAAGCGATCGGGACGATGGCACCAAGAGACCCAGTACTTC.

This clone was seen only once. The V gene is TRBV7-9, the J gene TRBJ2-4; D unclear. Per germline, CDR1 SEHNR and CDR2 FQNEAQ (reference sequence). Trimming removed 5 bases at V and 5 bases at J, with 7 bases between. The CDR3 sequence is 12 residues long. CDR3 loop: CASSRDENIQYF. CDR3 DNA: TGTGCCAGCAGCCGAGACGAAAACATTCAGTACTTC.

As for this clone: The sample carries other DNA sequences with the same CDR3. The CDR3 region is CASSELGSEQYF. The CDR3 nucleotides read TGTGCCAGCAGTGAATTGGGGTCCGAGCAGTACTTC. This chain links TRBV25-1 with TRBJ2-7, with D uncertain. The germline V and J ends were trimmed by 1 base and 6 bases, with 7 bases remaining between them. Germline CDR1 reads MGHDK; CDR2 reads SYGVNS. The CDR3 is 12 residues long.

The table lists this clone with a few counts. The gene calls are TRBV5-1 and TRBJ1-1; no definite D call. Germline CDR1 is SGHRS and CDR2 is YFSETQ. The CDR3 runs 15 residues. Trimming cost V 0 bases and J 1 base, with 10 bases left between them. The CDR3 DNA sequence: TGCGCCAGCAGCTTGGCCAAGATAGCGAACACTGAAGCTTTCTTT. This sequence encodes CASSLAKIANTEAFF.

The CDR3: CASSLLGDNSPLHF. The CDR3 DNA is TGTGCCAGCAGCTTATTGGGCGATAATTCACCCCTCCACTTT. The gene calls are TRBV7-3 and TRBJ1-6; D is ambiguous. Looked up from germline, CDR1 is SGHTA and CDR2 is FQGTGA. This CDR3 is 14 amino acids long. V was trimmed by 2 bases and J by 5 bases, leaving 7 bases between them.

V is TRBV2 and J is TRBJ1-2; D is possibly TRBD1 (6 bases). V dropped 8 bases and J dropped 4 bases, with 17 bases sitting between them. Germline loops: CDR1 SNHLY, CDR2 FYNNEI. The CDR3 extends over 14 amino acids. CDR3 bases: TGTGCCAGCTCGAGGGACATCTCCGTCTATGGCTACACCTTC. Residues: CASSRDISVYGYTF.

The chain recombines TRBV5-8 with TRBJ2-2; 7 bases match TRBD2. With 0 bases clipped from V and 6 bases from J, the junction kept 14 bases outside the gene matches. Per the germline V gene, CDR1 is SGHTS and CDR2 is YDEGEE. The CDR3 runs to 18 residues. CDR3 coding DNA: TGTGCCAGCAGCTTGGGTATGAGCGGGAAAGGTTTTCCCGGGGAGCTGTTTTTT. This sequence encodes CASSLGMSGKGFPGELFF.

This chain joins TRBV25-1 and TRBJ2-5; 7 positions match TRBD1. J lost 4 bases, V lost 2 bases, and 4 bases had no gene match. Looked up from germline, CDR1 is MGHDK and CDR2 is SYGVNS. The CDR3 has 14 residues. CDR3 loop: CASSEGQVGETQYF. Written as DNA, the CDR3 is TGTGCCAGCAGTGAAGGACAGGTCGGAGAGACCCAGTACTTC.

For this clone: Other DNA sequences in this specimen translate into the identical CDR3. The CDR3 coding sequence is TGCGCCAGCAGCCCGGGACTAGCGGGGGGGGATACGCAGTATTTT. This codes for CASSPGLAGGDTQYF. The genes are TRBV5-1 and TRBJ2-3; 16 bases are a match to TRBD2. The CDR3 is made up of 15 amino acids. Germline values: CDR1 SGHRS, CDR2 YFSETQ. J gave up 6 bases and V 4 bases, and 2 bases lay outside the gene matches.

This clone appeared once. The chain couples TRBV2 to TRBJ2-5; weak D call: TRBD2 (6 bases). CDR1 and CDR2 (germline): SNHLY, FYNNEI. Trimming stripped 8 bases from V and 1 base from J, with 11 bases between. CDR3 length equals 13 residues. Here the CDR3 reads CASQSGLQETQYF. As DNA, the CDR3 is TGTGCCAGCCAGAGCGGGCTCCAAGAGACCCAGTACTTC. Together with reference TRBV2 and TRBJ2-5, the CDR3 gives the full variable domain: EPEVTQTPSHQVTQMGQEVILRCVPISNHLYFYWYRQILGQKVEFLVSFYNNEISEKSEIFDDQFSVERPDGSNFTLKIRSTKLEDSAMYFCASQSGLQETQYFGPGTRLLVL.

The J gene is TRBJ2-3, the V gene TRBV7-2, with 8 bases identical to TRBD1. Germline CDR1 reads SGHTA; CDR2 reads FQGNSA. After removal of 2 bases from V and 0 bases from J, the junction contained 7 bases not matched to a gene. The CDR3 is 17 residues long. Here the CDR3 DNA reads TGTGCCAGCAGCTTAAGAGCCAGGGGGCGCAGCACAGATACGCAGTATTTT. Translating it yields CASSLRARGRSTDTQYF.

The chain couples TRBV7-9 to TRBJ2-5; tentative D call: TRBD1 (5 bases). Trimming pared 2 bases from V and 5 bases from J, leaving 18 bases between. Germline CDR1 and CDR2: SEHNR and FQNEAQ (reference sequence). The CDR3 extends over 16 amino acids. CDR3 residues: CASSLITTVLGETQYF. CDR3 nucleotide sequence: TGTGCCAGCAGCTTAATCACGACAGTTTTGGGGGAGACCCAGTACTTC. The variable domain in full, completed from reference TRBV7-9 and TRBJ2-5, reads DTGVSQNPRHKITKRGQNVTFRCDPISEHNRLYWYRQTLGQGPEFLTYFQNEAQLEKSRLLSDRFSAERPKGSFSTLEIQRTEQGDSAMYLCASSLITTVLGETQYFGPGTRLLVL.

This chain joins TRBV4-2 and TRBJ1-2; no clear D. The CDR3 is 14 amino acids. Trimming pared 1 base from V and 7 bases from J, leaving 13 bases between. Per germline, CDR1 LGHNA and CDR2 YNFKEQ. CDR3 coding DNA: TGTGCCAGCAGCCAAGCGGCGGATAGGGCTGGCTACACCTTC. The encoded protein is CASSQAADRAGYTF.

The chain uses TRBV5-5 and TRBJ1-6; 9 positions agree with TRBD1. Germline values: CDR1 SGHKS, CDR2 YYEKEE (reference sequence). V dropped 0 bases and J dropped 5; count of bases not matched to a gene: 6. The CDR3 has 17 residues. CDR3 sequence (DNA): TGTGCCAGCAGCTTGGACAGGGGGCGCGATGATAATTCACCCCTCCACTTT. Its protein product is CASSLDRGRDDNSPLHF.

Turning to this clone: Other DNA variants within this sample encode the same CDR3. The rearrangement joins TRBV10-3 to TRBJ2-7; 8 nucleotides line up with TRBD2. This CDR3 comprises 14 residues. V was clipped by 2 bases and J by 3 bases; unmatched bases: 3. Germline CDR1 and CDR2: ENHRY and SYGVKD. The CDR3 here is CAISELAGGYEQYF. The DNA for the CDR3 is TGTGCCATCAGTGAGCTTGCGGGGGGCTACGAGCAGTACTTC.

V and J are TRBV20-1 and TRBJ1-2; no clear D. CDR3 size: 11 residues. The V end lost 3 bases, the J end lost 3 bases, and 5 bases lay between the germline ends. The germline gives CDR1 DFQATT, CDR2 SNEGSKA (reference sequence). For the CDR3, the DNA is TGCAGTGCTAGTGAAGACTATGGCTACACCTTC. This gives the protein CSASEDYGYTF.

V usage is TRBV7-2 and J usage is TRBJ1-1; the D is unclear. The CDR3 has 11 residues. Germline V gives CDR1 SGHTA, CDR2 FQGNSA. The V and J ends lost 4 bases and 3 bases respectively, with 3 bases between them. CDR3 region: CASSWDTEAFF. In DNA, the CDR3 is TGTGCCAGCAGCTGGGACACTGAAGCTTTCTTT. Full variable domain (missing parts from reference TRBV7-2 and TRBJ1-1): GAGVSQSPSNKVTEKGKDVELRCDPISGHTALYWYRQSLGQGLEFLIYFQGNSAPDKSGLPSDRFSAERTGGSVSTLTIQRTQQEDSAVYLCASSWDTEAFFGQGTRLTVV.

The chain is built from TRBV9 and TRBJ1-4; possible D gene TRBD1, 5 bases. V gave up 4 bases and J gave up 0 bases, with 10 bases separating them. The CDR3 extends over 15 amino acids. Germline V gives CDR1 SGDLS, CDR2 YYNGEE. This CDR3 reads CASSPRGTTNEKLFF. DNA of the CDR3: TGTGCCAGCAGCCCCCGGGGGACAACTAATGAAAAACTGTTTTTT.

V is TRBV18 and J is TRBJ2-1; 14 bases are shared with TRBD2. J was trimmed by 7 bases and V by 1 base; bases with no gene match: 3. This CDR3 has 16 residues. Per the germline V gene, CDR1 is KGHSH and CDR2 is LQKENI. The DNA for the CDR3 is TGTGCCAGCTCACCACGGGGACTAGCGGGGGTAAATGAGCAGTTCTTC. Translating it yields CASSPRGLAGVNEQFF.

Of note for this clone: This same CDR3 is encoded by further DNA sequences in the sample. The genes are TRBV11-3 and TRBJ1-1; a weak D match, TRBD1 (6 bases). V was shortened by 4 bases and J by 4 bases, with 7 bases between the two germline ends. Germline lookup yields CDR1 SGHNT and CDR2 YENEEA. The CDR3 length is 12 residues. The CDR3 loop reads CASSSQGTEAFF. DNA for the CDR3: TGTGCCAGCAGCTCACAGGGCACTGAAGCTTTCTTT.